These 21 T cell receptor beta chains were sequenced from one sample in a study of blood T cell repertoires in COVID-19. TCRdb keeps only in-frame clones here, not all; method: immunoSEQ multiplex PCR. The sample carries approximately 120,000 clones, roughly 85% recorded once. The sequenced material came from peripheral blood. The receptors stem from a woman over 75 with COVID-19, enrolled during active disease.

The V call is TRBV6-6, the J call TRBJ2-5, with 7 bases that match TRBD2. The CDR3 runs to 13 residues. From germline, CDR1 is MNHNY and CDR2 SVGAGI (reference sequence). The J segment lost 4 bases and the V segment lost 2 bases, leaving 1 base of the junction unmatched. The CDR3: CASSYTGGETQYF. CDR3 bases: TGTGCCAGCAGTTACACGGGAGGAGAGACCCAGTACTTC.

J is TRBJ2-1 and V is TRBV28, with TRBD2 matching 9 bases. V lost 1 base and J lost 2; bases outside the gene matches: 9. From germline, CDR1 is MDHEN and CDR2 SYDVKM. The CDR3 covers 18 residues. The CDR3 sequence: CASSLSGGGRATYNEQFF. CDR3 in DNA: TGTGCCAGCAGTTTATCTGGAGGCGGGAGGGCCACCTACAATGAGCAGTTCTTC. The complete variable domain, with remaining parts taken from reference TRBV28 and TRBJ2-1, reads DVKVTQSSRYLVKRTGEKVFLECVQDMDHENMFWYRQDPGLGLRLIYFSYDVKMKEKGDIPEGYSVSREKKERFSLILESASTNQTSMYLCASSLSGGGRATYNEQFFGPGTRLTVL.

This chain uses TRBV9 with TRBJ2-1; 8 nucleotides match TRBD2. With 4 bases clipped from V and 8 bases from J, the junction kept 14 bases outside the gene matches. The CDR3 covers 16 residues. The germline V gene has CDR1 SGDLS and CDR2 YYNGEE. The CDR3 DNA reads as TGTGCCAGCAGCTCCCGACTAGCGAGATTGGGGTATGAGCAGTTCTTC. Translated: CASSSRLARLGYEQFF.

This chain connects TRBV5-4 to TRBJ2-5; 14 bases agree with TRBD2. The CDR3 spans 16 residues. The germline V gene has CDR1 SGHNT and CDR2 YYREEE (reference sequence). V was pared by 0 bases and J by 5 bases, with 3 bases of the junction left unmatched. CDR3 sequence reads: CASSLGGLAGVETQYF. The CDR3 DNA reads TGTGCCAGCAGCTTGGGGGGACTAGCGGGAGTGGAGACCCAGTACTTC. Full variable domain (outside the CDR3, taken from reference TRBV5-4 and TRBJ2-5): ETGVTQSPTHLIKTRGQQVTLRCSSQSGHNTVSWYQQALGQGPQFIFQYYREEENGRGNFPPRFSGLQFPNYSSELNVNALELDDSALYLCASSLGGLAGVETQYFGPGTRLLVL.

The chain carries TRBV10-3 and TRBJ1-4; TRBD1 matches at 9 bases. With 0 bases clipped from V and 5 bases from J, the junction kept 4 bases outside the gene matches. The germline V gene has CDR1 ENHRY and CDR2 SYGVKD. CDR3 size: 16 residues. The CDR3 DNA reads TGTGCCATCAGTGAGTCATGGGGACAGGGAAATGAAAAACTGTTTTTT. Translation: CAISESWGQGNEKLFF.

This clone has just one count. The chain joins TRBV28 to TRBJ2-5, with 8 bases aligning to TRBD1. The CDR3 is 15 residues long. J was trimmed by 4 bases and V by 3 bases; bases with no gene match: 7. Germline assignment: CDR1 MDHEN and CDR2 SYDVKM. The CDR3 loop is CASSFPDRDLETQYF. The DNA for the CDR3 is TGTGCCAGCAGTTTCCCGGACAGGGATCTAGAGACCCAGTACTTC.

The J gene is TRBJ2-1, the V gene TRBV28; TRBD2 aligns across 7 bases. Trimming at V came to 4 bases and at J to 8 bases, leaving 11 bases not matched to a gene. This CDR3 has 15 residues. Germline loops: CDR1 MDHEN, CDR2 SYDVKM. The CDR3 bases are TGTGCCAGCAGTTGGTCGGGGAGGGCCGGGGATGAGCAGTTCTTC. It encodes CASSWSGRAGDEQFF. Full variable domain (outside the CDR3, taken from reference TRBV28 and TRBJ2-1): DVKVTQSSRYLVKRTGEKVFLECVQDMDHENMFWYRQDPGLGLRLIYFSYDVKMKEKGDIPEGYSVSREKKERFSLILESASTNQTSMYLCASSWSGRAGDEQFFGPGTRLTVL.

This chain uses TRBV5-1 with TRBJ1-2; D perhaps matches TRBD1 (6 bases). V dropped 2 bases and J dropped 5 bases, with 10 bases sitting between them. The CDR3 contains 13 residues. The germline CDR1 and CDR2 sequences are SGHRS and YFSETQ. CDR3 sequence: CASSLDRPYGYTF. DNA for the CDR3: TGCGCCAGCAGCTTAGACAGGCCATATGGCTACACCTTC.

The CDR3 DNA follows: TGTGCCAGCAGCCAAGATCAGCCGGGACTAGGAAAAGAGCAGTACTTC. It codes for CASSQDQPGLGKEQYF. This rearrangement joins TRBV7-6 to TRBJ2-7, with 8 bases identical to TRBD2. The junction had 16 bases not matched to a gene; V was cut back by 5 bases and J by 7 bases. The CDR3 has 16 amino acids. Germline CDR1 is SGHVS and CDR2 is FNYEAQ.

This chain's CDR3 is CASSLETTGGETQYF. The CDR3 DNA is TGCGCCAGCAGCTTGGAAACGACAGGCGGGGAGACCCAGTACTTC. The chain recombines TRBV5-1 with TRBJ2-5, with TRBD1 as a possible D gene (6 bases). V was shortened by 0 bases and J by 5 bases, with 14 bases between the two germline ends. Germline lookup yields CDR1 SGHRS and CDR2 YFSETQ. The CDR3 contains 15 residues.

As DNA, the CDR3 is TGTGCCAGCAGAGGAGGACAGCCGCAAGAGACCCAGTACTTC. Protein: CASRGGQPQETQYF. The chain couples TRBV2 to TRBJ2-5; TRBD1 is a possible D gene (6 bases). The CDR3 length is 14 residues. Trimming took 6 bases from V and 2 from J, leaving 13 bases between them. Germline CDR1 reads SNHLY; CDR2 reads FYNNEI.

The J gene is TRBJ2-1, the V gene TRBV29-1, with 9 bases identical to TRBD2. Unmatched junction bases numbered 14, after V lost 4 bases and J lost 10 bases. Per the germline V gene, CDR1 is SQVTM and CDR2 is ANQGSEA. The CDR3 runs to 15 residues. CDR3 DNA: TGCAGCGTTGTAGGCGGACCGGGACTAGCACTGGAGCAGTTCTTC. This encodes CSVVGGPGLALEQFF.

This chain uses TRBV7-9 with TRBJ2-5; 11 bases are a match to TRBD2. Germline V CDR1 and CDR2: SEHNR, FQNEAQ (reference sequence). The CDR3 is 15 residues long. J lost 4 bases, V lost 5 bases, and 6 bases had no gene match. CDR3 sequence reads: CASSPGLAGGETQYF. CDR3 sequence (DNA): TGTGCCAGCAGCCCCGGACTAGCGGGTGGAGAGACCCAGTACTTC.

The chain recombines TRBV7-2 with TRBJ2-1; D is possibly TRBD1 (6 bases). V dropped 4 bases and J dropped 1 base, with 17 bases sitting between them. The length of the CDR3 is 17 residues. CDR1 is SGHTA, CDR2 FQGNSA, per germline. CDR3 DNA: TGTGCCAGCAGCTCCTCAGGGGCGGCAGGATCCTACAATGAGCAGTTCTTC. Translated: CASSSSGAAGSYNEQFF.

The chain combines TRBV6-2 or TRBV6-3 with TRBJ1-5, with D maybe TRBD1 (6 bases). The CDR3 is 14 amino acids. Germline CDR1 MNHEY, CDR2 SVGEGT. Between the trimmed V and J ends, which lost 6 bases and 6 bases, there was a span of 15 bases. Written as DNA, the CDR3 is TGTGCCAGCAGGCCTACAGGGCTCGGTCAGCCCCAGCATTTT. Protein sequence: CASRPTGLGQPQHF.

In DNA form, the CDR3 reads TGTGCCAGCAGTTACTCGACAGGGGACCCCTATGGCTACACCTTC. As protein: CASSYSTGDPYGYTF. The chain employs TRBV6-5 and TRBJ1-2; TRBD1 agrees at 8 bases. Germline V gene sequence: CDR1 MNHEY, CDR2 SVGAGI. This CDR3 has 15 residues. The V segment lost 0 bases and the J segment 4 bases; nucleotides outside the gene matches: 4.

This chain uses TRBV5-4 with TRBJ2-5; 10 bases match TRBD2. This CDR3 comprises 15 residues. CDR1 and CDR2 from the germline V gene are SGHNT and YYREEE (reference sequence). V dropped 4 bases and J dropped 4; count of bases not matched to a gene: 7. The CDR3 region has the DNA TGTGCCAGCAGCGTTAGCGGGAGGTTGGGAGAGACCCAGTACTTC. Translated: CASSVSGRLGETQYF. Full variable domain (remainder filled in from reference TRBV5-4 and TRBJ2-5): ETGVTQSPTHLIKTRGQQVTLRCSSQSGHNTVSWYQQALGQGPQFIFQYYREEENGRGNFPPRFSGLQFPNYSSELNVNALELDDSALYLCASSVSGRLGETQYFGPGTRLLVL.

This clone was seen once. The rearrangement uses TRBV18 and TRBJ1-4, with D possibly matching TRBD1 (5 bases). The CDR3 is made up of 15 amino acids. V lost 0 bases to trimming and J lost 7 bases, with 12 bases between them. CDR1 is KGHSH and CDR2 is LQKENI in the germline V gene. The DNA for the CDR3 is TGTGCCAGCTCACCACCCGGGGGAGATTCTGAAAAACTGTTTTTT. It is translated as CASSPPGGDSEKLFF.

This chain uses TRBV5-1 with TRBJ2-2; D is undetermined. V was pared by 3 bases and J by 2 bases, with 2 bases between. In germline, CDR1 is SGHRS, CDR2 YFSETQ. The CDR3 loop spans 12 amino acids. The CDR3, as DNA: TGCGCCAGCAGCTCAAACACCGGGGAGCTGTTTTTT. This sequence encodes CASSSNTGELFF.

V usage is TRBV19 and J usage is TRBJ1-1; TRBD1 agrees at 7 bases. The trim removed 3 bases at V and 6 bases at J, leaving 4 bases unmatched. The CDR3 has 13 residues. Germline V lookup: CDR1 LNHDA, CDR2 SQIVND (reference sequence). CDR3 sequence (DNA): TGTGCCAGTAGTATCAGGGGGAATGCTGAAGCTTTCTTT. Protein product: CASSIRGNAEAFF.

The genes are TRBV11-2 and TRBJ2-2; the match to TRBD1 covers 8 bases. The CDR3 contains 15 residues. J gave up 3 bases and V 5 bases, and 5 bases lay outside the gene matches. CDR1 is SGHAT, CDR2 FQNNGV, per germline. The DNA for the CDR3 is TGTGCCAGCAGCGGAGGACAGGGATACACCGGGGAGCTGTTTTTT. Translating gives CASSGGQGYTGELFF.